These T cell receptor beta chains were read from a single sample in a study of beta chain features in type 1 diabetes. Repertoires were generated with immunoSEQ multiplex PCR, while TCRdb's copy carries only in-frame clones and drops some. The repertoire holds around 600,000 clones, about an eighth seen once, with 0.095% to 0.15% in the top ten. Material for sequencing was naive CD4+ T cells from blood. These TCRs come from a young man with type 1 diabetes. Both conserved end residues are part of each CDR3. Fields, in order: J gene, clone size, V gene, D gene, CDR3 length, CDR3 DNA, CDR3 protein. A D gene is named only where the DNA matches it firmly. The size of a clone is reported for some rows only, either as once, few or many, or as a class for expanded clones.

>TRBJ1-2|few|TRBV30|.|14
TGTGCCTGGAGTGAGGACACCTGGAGTAATGGCTACACCTTC
CAWSEDTWSNGYTF
>TRBJ2-3|.|TRBV6-5|TRBD1|15
TGTGCCAGCAGTTACTTCTTGGGACAGACAGATACGCAGTATTTT
CASSYFLGQTDTQYF
>TRBJ2-7|.|TRBV9|.|12
TGTGCCAGCAGCGTAGAGGGCCACGAGCAGTACTTC
CASSVEGHEQYF
>TRBJ2-1|.|TRBV7-2|TRBD2|16
TGTGCCAGCAGCCCTCCGGGGACTAGCGGGGGCTTACAGCAGTTCTTC
CASSPPGTSGGLQQFF
>TRBJ2-2|few|TRBV12-5|TRBD1|17
TGTGCTAGTGGCCGCCAAGTCGGACAGGGTAGCACCGGGGAGCTGTTTTTT
CASGRQVGQGSTGELFF
>TRBJ2-1|.|TRBV7-2|TRBD2|14
TGTGCCAGCAGCACCCCTAGCGGGGGGGGTGAGCAGTTCTTC
CASSTPSGGGEQFF
>TRBJ2-2|.|TRBV10-3|.|14
TGTGCCATCAGGGGACAAGGGGATACCGGGGAGCTGTTTTTT
CAIRGQGDTGELFF
>TRBJ1-3|.|TRBV6-7|.|15
TGTGCCAGCACCGCTAGGACCCGGCCCGGAAACACCATATATTTT
CASTARTRPGNTIYF
>TRBJ1-4|few|TRBV4-3|.|16
TGCGCCAGCAGCCAAGGTTTGACTCGGTCTAATGAAAAACTGTTTTTT
CASSQGLTRSNEKLFF
>TRBJ2-2|.|TRBV5-1|.|15
TGCGCCAGCAGCTCTAGACGGGAGAACACCGGGGAGCTGTTTTTT
CASSSRRENTGELFF
>TRBJ2-1|.|TRBV19|.|16
TGTGCCAGTAGTATCCGAGTGGGGTTAGCGGAAAATGAGCAGTTCTTC
CASSIRVGLAENEQFF
>TRBJ2-2|.|TRBV5-1|.|15
TGCGCCAGCACCGTAGACGGGGTGAACACCGGGGAGCTGTTTTTT
CASTVDGVNTGELFF
>TRBJ2-1|.|TRBV7-2|TRBD1|14
TGTGCCAGCAGCTTGCGACAGGGAAGCAATGAGCAGTTCTTC
CASSLRQGSNEQFF
>TRBJ1-6|.|TRBV5-6|TRBD1|16
TGTGCCAGCAGCCCACTAGGGACAGGGGGGAATTCACCCCTCCACTTT
CASSPLGTGGNSPLHF
>TRBJ1-2|few|TRBV5-1|.|13
TGCGCCAGCAGCTTCGAGGCGTTCTATGGCTACACCTTC
CASSFEAFYGYTF
>TRBJ2-3|.|TRBV28|TRBD1|15
TGTGCCAGCAGCACAGGACAGGGGAACACAGATACGCAGTATTTT
CASSTGQGNTDTQYF
>TRBJ1-2|.|TRBV5-1|.|14
TGCGCCAGCAGCTTCTTAGGAGGGGTCGGCGGCTACACCTTC
CASSFLGGVGGYTF
>TRBJ2-1|few|TRBV13|.|15
TGTGCCAGCAGCCCCGAGGGCCAGGAGTTAAATGAGCAGTTCTTC
CASSPEGQELNEQFF
>TRBJ1-6|few|TRBV30|TRBD1|14
TGTGCCTGGGGGTTGGGACAGGGGCATTCACCCCTCCACTTT
CAWGLGQGHSPLHF
>TRBJ2-1|few|TRBV5-1|TRBD2|15
TGCGCCAGCAGCTGGGATCGGACTAGCGGCAATGAGCAGTTCTTC
CASSWDRTSGNEQFF
>TRBJ1-5|.|TRBV19|.|15
TGTGCCAGTAGTATCCCCGTGGAAGCGAATCAGCCCCAGCATTTT
CASSIPVEANQPQHF
>TRBJ2-1|few|TRBV18|.|15
TGTGCCAGCTCACCACCGGCGGAAGAATACAATGAGCAGTTCTTC
CASSPPAEEYNEQFF
>TRBJ1-5|few|TRBV19|.|14
TGTGCCAGTACCGAGAGGAATAGCAATCAGCCCCAGCATTTT
CASTERNSNQPQHF
>TRBJ2-6|.|TRBV11-2|.|17
TGTGCCAGCAGCTCCGGGGACGGATTTTCGGGGGCCAACGTCCTGACTTTC
CASSSGDGFSGANVLTF
>TRBJ2-3|.|TRBV12-5|.|11
TGTGCTAGTGGTTTTGGGGATACGCAGTATTTT
CASGFGDTQYF
>TRBJ1-4|.|TRBV7-9|TRBD1|16
TGTGCCAGCAGCTTAGCACCGACAGGGGAGGATGAAAAACTGTTTTTT
CASSLAPTGEDEKLFF
>TRBJ1-6|.|TRBV15|TRBD1|15
TGTGCCACCGGTGGAAGGGACAGGAGAAGTTCACCCCTCCACTTT
CATGGRDRRSSPLHF
>TRBJ2-5|few|TRBV7-6|.|13
TGTGCCAGCAGCTTAGCGCTAGGAGAGACCCAGTACTTC
CASSLALGETQYF
>TRBJ1-2|few|TRBV2|.|14
TGTGCCAGCAGTGGGTGGACATTTTACTATGGCTACACCTTC
CASSGWTFYYGYTF
>TRBJ1-5|few|TRBV5-4|.|16
TGTGCCAGCAGCTTGGAGTGCAGGGCGGTACGGCAGCCCCAGCATTTT
CASSLECRAVRQPQHF
>TRBJ2-1|.|TRBV2|TRBD2|14
TGTGCCAGCAGGAGGCTAGCGGGGCTAAATGAGCAGTTCTTC
CASRRLAGLNEQFF
>TRBJ1-4|few|TRBV14|.|15
TGTGCCAGCAGCCAACTCGGCAGGGGAATCGAAAAACTGTTTTTT
CASSQLGRGIEKLFF
>TRBJ2-3|.|TRBV28|.|15
TGTGCCAGCAGTTTAGGAGACCCTAGCACAGATACGCAGTATTTT
CASSLGDPSTDTQYF
>TRBJ2-7|few|TRBV6-6|.|14
TGTGCCAGCAGTGCACAGGGAGAGAGTTACGAGCAGTACTTC
CASSAQGESYEQYF
>TRBJ1-1|.|TRBV19|.|13
TGTGCCAGTAGTATAGATCCTTTCGCTGAAGCTTTCTTT
CASSIDPFAEAFF
>TRBJ1-6|few|TRBV7-9|.|14
TGTGCCAGCAGCTTAAGAGGGCAGAATTCACCCCTCCACTTT
CASSLRGQNSPLHF
>TRBJ1-2|.|TRBV6-1|.|10
TGTGCCAGCAGGATTGATGGCTACACCTTC
CASRIDGYTF
>TRBJ2-7|.|TRBV7-2|.|15
TGTGCCAGCAGCATAGGAGGGGGTTCGTCCTACGAGCAGTACTTC
CASSIGGGSSYEQYF
>TRBJ2-3|few|TRBV7-2|.|14
TGTGCCAGCAGCCCATCCGCATTCACAGATACGCAGTATTTT
CASSPSAFTDTQYF
>TRBJ1-2|few|TRBV9|.|13
TGTGCCAGCAGCGTAGGGGGTAACTATGGCTACACCTTC
CASSVGGNYGYTF
>TRBJ2-2|.|TRBV5-1|.|16
TGCGCCAGCAGCTTGCAGAGCGGTCGAGATTCCGGGGAGCTGTTTTTT
CASSLQSGRDSGELFF
>TRBJ2-7|few|TRBV6-1|.|13
TGTGCCAGCAGTGTAAGGCAAGCCTACGAGCAGTACTTC
CASSVRQAYEQYF
>TRBJ1-1|.|TRBV25-1|.|15
TGTGCCAGCAGCTCGCAGGCAGGGAGGAACACTGAAGCTTTCTTT
CASSSQAGRNTEAFF
>TRBJ2-3|.|TRBV9|TRBD2|15
TGTGCCAGCAGCCCCCTCGCGGGGGGCACAGATACGCAGTATTTT
CASSPLAGGTDTQYF
>TRBJ1-6|.|TRBV7-9|.|16
TGTGCCAGCAGCCCACAGGGCCCAGGGAATAATTCACCCCTCCACTTT
CASSPQGPGNNSPLHF
>TRBJ2-2|.|TRBV19|TRBD1|17
TGTGCCAGTAGTAGCGGACAGGGGGTTTCGTACACCGGGGAGCTGTTTTTT
CASSSGQGVSYTGELFF
>TRBJ2-3|.|TRBV14|TRBD2|16
TGTGCCAGCAGCCGAGAACTAGCGGGGCAGACAGATACGCAGTATTTT
CASSRELAGQTDTQYF
>TRBJ2-5|.|TRBV18|.|14
TGTGCCAGCTCAGATACAGGGATTCAAGAGACCCAGTACTTC
CASSDTGIQETQYF
>TRBJ2-5|.|TRBV6-5|.|14
TGTGCCAGCAACAAAGGGCAGGTTGGAGAGACCCAGTACTTC
CASNKGQVGETQYF
>TRBJ2-5|.|TRBV5-4|.|14
TGTGCCAGCAGCCCGGAGGCAGGGCAAGAGACCCAGTACTTC
CASSPEAGQETQYF
>TRBJ2-7|few|TRBV6-5|.|13
TGTGCCAGCAGTCCCACGGAAAACTACGAGCAGTACTTC
CASSPTENYEQYF
>TRBJ2-1|few|TRBV30|TRBD1|13
TGTGCCTGGAGCCGAGACAGGGGCGATGAGCAGTTCTTC
CAWSRDRGDEQFF
>TRBJ1-6|.|TRBV7-2|.|12
TGTGCCAGCAGCCCGCAGGATTCACCCCTCCACTTT
CASSPQDSPLHF
>TRBJ2-1|few|TRBV5-4|.|15
TGTGCCAGCAGCTTGTTGTCGGGCTCCTACAATGAGCAGTTCTTC
CASSLLSGSYNEQFF